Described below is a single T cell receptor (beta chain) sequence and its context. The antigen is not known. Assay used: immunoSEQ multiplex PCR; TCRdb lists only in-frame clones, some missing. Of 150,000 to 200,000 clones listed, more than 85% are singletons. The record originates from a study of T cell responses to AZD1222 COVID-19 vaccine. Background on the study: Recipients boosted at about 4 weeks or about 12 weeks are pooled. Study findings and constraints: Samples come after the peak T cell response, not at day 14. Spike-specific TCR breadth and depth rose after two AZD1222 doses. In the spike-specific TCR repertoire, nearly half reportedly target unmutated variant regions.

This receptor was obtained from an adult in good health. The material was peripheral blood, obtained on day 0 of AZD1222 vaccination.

The CDR3 loop reads CASSGRAKETQYF. The CDR3 DNA is TGTGCCAGCAGTGGACGGGCCAAAGAGACCCAGTACTTC. V and J are TRBV12-3 or TRBV12-4 and TRBJ2-5; D is ambiguous. The length of the CDR3 is 13 residues. V was clipped by 5 bases and J by 3 bases, with 10 bases between them.